These 18 T cell receptor beta chains originate from one sample sequenced in a study of T cell responses to AZD1222 COVID-19 vaccine. The assay was immunoSEQ multiplex PCR, and TCRdb's table has in-frame clones only and misses some. This table has some 160,000 clones, roughly 89% appearing once. The sample in question was peripheral blood, obtained on day 0 of AZD1222 vaccination. These receptors all stem from an adult in good health.

The sample holds a few counts of this clone. The chain links TRBV7-2 to TRBJ2-2; tentative D call: TRBD1 (5 bases). V was cut by 5 bases and J by 6 bases, with 19 bases left in between. From germline, CDR1 is SGHTA and CDR2 FQGNSA. The CDR3 totals 16 residues. The chain's CDR3 is CASSAVAGLTSGELFF. Written as DNA, the CDR3 is TGTGCCAGCAGCGCGGTGGCAGGGTTGACGTCCGGGGAGCTGTTTTTT. Full variable domain (missing parts from reference TRBV7-2 and TRBJ2-2): GAGVSQSPSNKVTEKGKDVELRCDPISGHTALYWYRQSLGQGLEFLIYFQGNSAPDKSGLPSDRFSAERTGGSVSTLTIQRTQQEDSAVYLCASSAVAGLTSGELFFGEGSRLTVL.

This clone was observed once. This chain joins TRBV6-6 and TRBJ1-1, with D unresolved. Germline lookup yields CDR1 MNHNY and CDR2 SVGAGI (reference sequence). Deletions cut 10 bases from V and 2 bases from J, with 8 bases between. The CDR3 loop spans 11 amino acids. DNA for the CDR3: TGTGCCACAATCATCAACACTGAAGCTTTCTTT. Protein product: CATIINTEAFF.

This clone is a singleton in its sample. The chain joins TRBV10-2 to TRBJ2-7; tentatively, D is TRBD1 (6 bases). The CDR3 has 14 residues. Germline CDR1 and CDR2: WSHSY and SAAADI. V shed 3 bases and J shed 1 base, with 10 bases lying between them. CDR3 sequence reads: CASSERTASYEQYF. DNA for the CDR3: TGCGCCAGCAGTGAACGGACAGCTTCCTACGAGCAGTACTTC.

The gene calls are TRBV12-3 or TRBV12-4 and TRBJ1-6; D possibly corresponds to TRBD1 (5 bases). The CDR3 loop spans 12 amino acids. V was shortened by 5 bases and J by 14 bases, with 13 bases between the two germline ends. The CDR3 protein is CASSRDDSALHF. The DNA for the CDR3 is TGTGCCAGCAGTCGGGACGATTCGGCCCTCCACTTT.

V and J are TRBV19 and TRBJ2-3; no reliable D call. Looked up from germline, CDR1 is LNHDA and CDR2 is SQIVND (reference sequence). The CDR3 length is 10 residues. Trimming removed 8 bases at V and 4 bases at J, with 4 bases between. The CDR3 DNA follows: TGTGCCAGTGGAGCAGATACGCAGTATTTT. Its protein product is CASGADTQYF.

This clone appeared a single time. V is TRBV4-3 and J is TRBJ2-1; 12 nucleotides agree with TRBD2. Per germline, CDR1 LGHNA and CDR2 YSLEER. V shed 4 bases and J 4 bases; nucleotides not matched to a gene: 8. The CDR3 covers 17 residues. CDR3 residues: CASSPQLAGGLYNEQFF. In DNA, the CDR3 is TGCGCCAGCAGCCCCCAACTAGCGGGGGGTCTTTACAATGAGCAGTTCTTC.

The chain links TRBV12-3 or TRBV12-4 to TRBJ1-3; unclear D gene. This CDR3 comprises 13 residues. V was pared by 6 bases and J by 3 bases, with 9 bases between. The CDR3 DNA sequence: TGTGCCAGCAGCCCAAGGTTTGGAAACACCATATATTTT. It yields the protein CASSPRFGNTIYF.

The chain links TRBV6-1 to TRBJ2-3; D call uncertain. This CDR3 is 15 amino acids long. The V gene's germline CDR1 is MNHNS and CDR2 SASEGT. V was cut by 3 bases and J by 4 bases, with 14 bases left in between. CDR3 residues: CASSELTRRSDTQYF. For the CDR3, the DNA is TGTGCCAGCAGTGAGCTGACGAGAAGGTCAGATACGCAGTATTTT.

V and J are TRBV30 and TRBJ1-1, with D perhaps matching TRBD1 (5 bases). Trimming removed 2 bases at V and 1 base at J, with 8 bases between. From germline, CDR1 is GTSNPN and CDR2 SVGIG (reference sequence). There are 13 residues in the CDR3. The chain's CDR3 is CAWSRGGNTEAFF. In DNA form, the CDR3 reads TGTGCCTGGAGTCGGGGGGGGAACACTGAAGCTTTCTTT.

V is TRBV19 and J is TRBJ2-6; D not resolved. Germline V gene lookup returns CDR1 LNHDA and CDR2 SQIVND (reference sequence). The CDR3 has 15 residues. V was cut by 8 bases and J by 0 bases, with 11 bases left in between. The chain's CDR3 is CASAQSSSGANVLTF. DNA for the CDR3: TGTGCCAGTGCACAGAGTAGCTCTGGGGCCAACGTCCTGACTTTC.

The chain combines TRBV5-1 with TRBJ2-5, with D hard to call. Germline CDR1 reads SGHRS; CDR2 reads YFSETQ. The CDR3 covers 15 residues. The ends were cut back, 0 bases at V and 5 bases at J, with 14 bases in the middle. CDR3 sequence: CASSLASGRLETQYF. CDR3 bases: TGCGCCAGCAGCTTGGCATCAGGCAGGTTGGAGACCCAGTACTTC.

CDR3 sequence: CAWSVGAGPRGEQYF. For the CDR3, the DNA is TGTGCCTGGAGTGTAGGGGCAGGGCCCCGGGGGGAGCAGTACTTC. The chain couples TRBV30 to TRBJ2-7; D perhaps matches TRBD2 (6 bases). This CDR3 has 15 amino acids. CDR1 GTSNPN and CDR2 SVGIG come from the germline V gene (reference sequence). V was clipped by 0 bases and J by 7 bases, with 19 bases between them.

Concerning this clone: Its ends do not fully match the called genes, so a read error is possible. The chain recombines TRBV7-7 with TRBJ1-3, with 8 positions matching TRBD1. The CDR3 totals 13 residues. Germline V lookup: CDR1 SSHAT, CDR2 FNYEAQ (reference sequence). The CDR3 region is CASSPGQGNTIYF. CDR3 in DNA: TGTGCTAGCAGCCCCGGACAGGGCAATACCATATATTTT.

This sequence joins TRBV6-5 and TRBJ1-4, with D hard to call. Germline V lookup: CDR1 MNHEY, CDR2 SVGAGI. The CDR3 consists of 15 residues. V was shortened by 6 bases and J by 8 bases, with 19 bases between the two germline ends. The CDR3 DNA reads TGTGCCAGCAGCCCCACGCCCCTGGGGTACGAAAAACTGTTTTTT. Translating gives CASSPTPLGYEKLFF.

The chain is built from TRBV4-1 and TRBJ2-5; 13 bases map to TRBD2. V lost 5 bases, J lost 5 bases, and 5 bases stayed unmatched. Germline CDR1 and CDR2: MGHRA and YSYEKL. The CDR3 length is 15 residues. The CDR3 nucleotides are TGCGCCAGCAGCAAACTAGCGGGGGGGCGGGAGACCCAGTACTTC. Translated: CASSKLAGGRETQYF.

This clone showed up just once. The genes are TRBV10-3 and TRBJ1-1, with D uncertain. The CDR3 has 13 residues. CDR1 is ENHRY and CDR2 is SYGVKD in the germline V gene. V was pared by 10 bases and J by 0 bases, with 12 bases between. DNA of the CDR3: TGTGCCAGTTCCGAGTATATGAACACTGAAGCTTTCTTT. As protein: CASSEYMNTEAFF.

J is TRBJ1-5 and V is TRBV19, with 8 bases matching TRBD1. The V gene end was trimmed by 7 bases and the J gene end by 7 bases; junction bases not matched to a gene: 3. This CDR3 contains 12 residues. CDR1 and CDR2 (germline): LNHDA, SQIVND (reference sequence). The CDR3 spells CASNDRGQPQHF. The CDR3 DNA follows: TGTGCCAGTAATGACAGGGGACAGCCCCAGCATTTT.

CDR3 sequence (DNA): TGCGCCAGCAGCCAAGTAGGACTAGCGGGACACACAGATACGCAGTATTTT. Translated, it gives CASSQVGLAGHTDTQYF. The chain carries TRBV4-1 and TRBJ2-3; 12 nucleotides match TRBD2. J was trimmed by 2 bases and V by 1 base; bases with no gene match: 4. This CDR3 is built from 17 residues. Germline loops: CDR1 MGHRA, CDR2 YSYEKL.